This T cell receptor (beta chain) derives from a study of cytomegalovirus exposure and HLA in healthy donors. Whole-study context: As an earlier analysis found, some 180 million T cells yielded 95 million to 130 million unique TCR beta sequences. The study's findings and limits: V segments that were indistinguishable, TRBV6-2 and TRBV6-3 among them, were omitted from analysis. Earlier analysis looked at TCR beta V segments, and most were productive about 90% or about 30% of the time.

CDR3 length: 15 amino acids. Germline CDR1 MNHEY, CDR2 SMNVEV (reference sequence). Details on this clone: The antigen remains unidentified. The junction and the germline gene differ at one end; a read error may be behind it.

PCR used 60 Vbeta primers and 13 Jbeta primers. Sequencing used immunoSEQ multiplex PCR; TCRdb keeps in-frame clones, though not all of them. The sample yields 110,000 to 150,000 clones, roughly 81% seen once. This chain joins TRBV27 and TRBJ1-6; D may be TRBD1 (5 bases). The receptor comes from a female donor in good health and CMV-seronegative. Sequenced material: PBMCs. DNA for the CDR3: TGTGCCGGCAGTTTCGGGCGGGGGGGTCGGTCACCCCTCCACTTT. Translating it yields CAGSFGRGGRSPLHF.